Sequencing of this T cell receptor (beta chain) was carried out in a study of T cells of healthy individuals. TCRdb fed the 5' RACE reads into MiXCR, producing one record per CDR3 protein. This table has about 82,000 distinct CDR3 sequences, approximately 5.4% appearing once. The sequence came from a female donor in good health.

CDR3 DNA: TGCAGTGCTCAGGACCGGCCCCTCTACACAGATACGCAGTATTTT. Amino acid sequence: CSAQDRPLYTDTQYF. The chain combines TRBV20-1 with TRBJ2-3; D is unresolved. Germline CDR1 reads DFQATT; CDR2 reads SNEGSKA (reference sequence). Between the trimmed V and J ends, which lost 5 bases and 2 bases, there was a span of 17 bases. This CDR3 contains 15 residues.